These 10 T cell receptor beta chains were sequenced from one sample in a study of STAT5B mutations in CD4+ large granular lymphocyte leukemia. Assay used: immunoSEQ multiplex PCR; TCRdb lists only in-frame clones, some missing. The table lists 37,000 or so clones, less than 85% of them singletons. The sequencing input was CD4+ T cells from blood buffy coats. The receptors stem from a human donor in good health.

This chain connects TRBV10-3 to TRBJ2-7; the D is unclear. This CDR3 has 15 residues. Between the trimmed V and J ends, which lost 4 bases and 2 bases, there was a span of 15 bases. CDR1 is ENHRY and CDR2 is SYGVKD in the germline V gene. CDR3: CAISGSPALTYEQYF. CDR3 DNA sequence: TGTGCCATCAGTGGGTCCCCGGCCCTCACCTACGAGCAGTACTTC.

CDR3 DNA: TGTGCCAGCAGTGGGACTAGCGGGAGGGGGGCCAAAAACATTCAGTACTTC. Encoded protein: CASSGTSGRGAKNIQYF. The V gene is TRBV2, the J gene TRBJ2-4, with 15 bases that match TRBD2. The germline V gene has CDR1 SNHLY and CDR2 FYNNEI. CDR3 size: 17 residues. The V and J ends lost 4 bases and 1 base, in that order; junction bases with no gene match: 2.

This clone showed up just once. The chain has TRBV10-3 and TRBJ2-1; D is uncertain. This CDR3 spans 11 amino acids. V lost 2 bases and J 8 bases, leaving 4 bases between the germline ends. CDR1 ENHRY and CDR2 SYGVKD come from the germline V gene. DNA of the CDR3: TGTGCCATCAGTGAGAACGATGAGCAGTTCTTC. Amino acids: CAISENDEQFF.

The CDR3 reads CASSETGYYGYTF. DNA for the CDR3: TGTGCCAGCAGTGAAACAGGATACTATGGCTACACCTTC. The chain is built from TRBV6-1 and TRBJ1-2, with D perhaps TRBD1 (5 bases). Trimming pared 2 bases from V and 3 bases from J, leaving 7 bases between. This CDR3 has 13 amino acids. CDR1 is MNHNS, CDR2 SASEGT, per germline.

This clone was detected only a few times. The rearrangement joins TRBV6-6 to TRBJ1-1, with a weak D call TRBD1 (5 bases). Trimming removed 8 bases at V and 5 bases at J, with 12 bases between. The CDR3 has 12 residues. The germline gives CDR1 MNHNY, CDR2 SVGAGI (reference sequence). CDR3 amino acids: CASVGGVTEAFF. In DNA form, the CDR3 reads TGTGCCAGCGTTGGGGGGGTGACTGAAGCTTTCTTT.

This sequence joins TRBV7-2 and TRBJ2-7; the match to TRBD1 covers 7 bases. This CDR3 has 13 amino acids. Germline V lookup: CDR1 SGHTA, CDR2 FQGNSA. Unmatched junction bases numbered 7, after V lost 4 bases and J lost 7 bases. Here the CDR3 DNA reads TGTGCCAGCAGCTCGACAGGGTCCGCGGAGCAGTACTTC. Translated, it gives CASSSTGSAEQYF. The complete variable domain, with remaining parts taken from reference TRBV7-2 and TRBJ2-7, reads GAGVSQSPSNKVTEKGKDVELRCDPISGHTALYWYRQSLGQGLEFLIYFQGNSAPDKSGLPSDRFSAERTGGSVSTLTIQRTQQEDSAVYLCASSSTGSAEQYFGPGTRLTVT.

This rearrangement joins TRBV9 to TRBJ2-7; D tentatively reads TRBD1 or TRBD2 (5 bases each). Germline V gene sequence: CDR1 SGDLS, CDR2 YYNGEE. CDR3 size: 15 residues. The V and J ends lost 0 bases and 0 bases respectively, with 10 bases between them. CDR3 sequence: CASSVDDGASYEQYF. The CDR3 DNA is TGTGCCAGCAGCGTAGACGACGGGGCCTCCTACGAGCAGTACTTC.

V usage is TRBV6-1 and J usage is TRBJ2-7; no firm D call. CDR1 and CDR2 from the germline V gene are MNHNS and SASEGT. There are 15 residues in the CDR3. Deletions cut 0 bases from V and 0 bases from J, with 9 bases between. The CDR3 here is CASSEATANSYEQYF. CDR3 in DNA: TGTGCCAGCAGTGAAGCCACAGCCAACTCCTACGAGCAGTACTTC.

J is TRBJ2-7 and V is TRBV19, with 7 bases aligning to TRBD1. The V gene's germline CDR1 is LNHDA and CDR2 SQIVND (reference sequence). Trimming removed 5 bases from V and 0 bases from J; junction bases left unmatched: 4. This CDR3 has 14 residues. In DNA, the CDR3 is TGTGCCAGTAGTGAGACAGGGAGCTCCTACGAGCAGTACTTC. Translation: CASSETGSSYEQYF. Filled out from reference TRBV19 and TRBJ2-7, the complete variable domain reads DGGITQSPKYLFRKEGQNVTLSCEQNLNHDAMYWYRQDPGQGLRLIYYSQIVNDFQKGDIAEGYSVSREKKESFPLTVTSAQKNPTAFYLCASSETGSSYEQYFGPGTRLTVT.

The V call is TRBV10-2, the J call TRBJ2-1; D might be TRBD2 (6 bases). The CDR3 covers 15 residues. Germline CDR1 WSHSY, CDR2 SAAADI. Trimming took off 1 base at V and 7 bases at J, with 14 bases between the two ends. DNA for the CDR3: TGCGCCAGCAGTGAGTGGCGGGATGTAGAGAATGAGCAGTTCTTC. The encoded protein is CASSEWRDVENEQFF.